A selection of T cell receptor beta chains follows, all from one sample in a study of human T cells and chemical hapten exposure. One entry per CDR3 protein results from TCRdb running MiXCR on the RACE reads. This sample has 150,000 to 200,000 distinct CDR3 sequences, with 25% to 35% found just once. Sequences were derived from whole blood, sampled in connection with sensitization to the hapten diphenylcyclopropenone (DPC). The receptors were sampled from a young woman with alopecia areata. Some clones in this sample may be carry-over from other donors' samples. Each CDR3 is given with its conserved first and last residue. Each record gives: V gene, J gene, D gene, clone size, CDR3 DNA, CDR3 protein. A D gene is named only where the DNA matches it firmly. Only part of the rows carry a size: once, few, many, or a class if the clone is expanded.

>TRBV10-3|TRBJ2-3|.|.
TGTGCCATCAGTGAGTCGTCTAGCAGACGCACAGATACGCAGTATTTT
CAISESSSRRTDTQYF
>TRBV4-3|TRBJ2-7|.|.
TGCGCCAGCAGCCCGACCCTAGGGGGGCGGTCCTACGAGCAGTACTTC
CASSPTLGGRSYEQYF
>TRBV2|TRBJ2-5|TRBD2|few
TGTGCCAGCAGTGGGACTAGCGGGGGCCAAGAGACCCAGTACTTC
CASSGTSGGQETQYF
>TRBV2|TRBJ1-6|.|.
TGTGCCAGCAGTGGTAACGGCCTCCACTTT
CASSGNGLHF
>TRBV18|TRBJ2-7|TRBD1|few
TGTGCCAGCAGCCGGACAGGGGGAACCTACGAGCAGTACTTC
CASSRTGGTYEQYF
>TRBV6-6|TRBJ2-7|.|.
TGTGCCAGCAGTCCCTCTGTCTACGAGCAGTACTTC
CASSPSVYEQYF
>TRBV7-8|TRBJ2-1|.|few
TGTGCCAGCAGCTTAGGGGGCCGGACAGAGAGTTCCTACAATGAGCAGTTCTTC
CASSLGGRTESSYNEQFF
>TRBV20-1|TRBJ2-7|.|few
TGCAGTGTAGCGGGACAGCGATACGAGCAGTACTTC
CSVAGQRYEQYF
>TRBV7-2|TRBJ2-1|.|many
TGTGCCAGCAGCCGTCAATTAGCGCGGGGCACCTACAATGAGCAGTTCTTC
CASSRQLARGTYNEQFF
>TRBV4-1|TRBJ1-4|.|.
TGCGCCAGCAGCCATCCCCCTCGACACCGAAGGGTGTTTTTT
CASSHPPRHRRVFF
>TRBV5-4|TRBJ2-2|TRBD2|.
TGTGCCAGCAGCTTGGACGCGGGGGGAGGCGGGGAGCTGTTTTTT
CASSLDAGGGGELFF
>TRBV4-2|TRBJ1-1|TRBD1|.
TGTGCCAGCACTTCAGGGGGAAGGACTGAAGCTTTCTTT
CASTSGGRTEAFF
>TRBV11-3|TRBJ2-1|TRBD2|.
TGTGCCAGCAGCACACTAGCGGGGGGGCGTAGTGAGCAGTTCTTC
CASSTLAGGRSEQFF
>TRBV4-2|TRBJ2-5|.|.
TGTGCCAGCAGCCAAGTCTCTAGCGAGGAGACCCAGTACTTC
CASSQVSSEETQYF
>TRBV9|TRBJ2-3|.|.
TGTGCCAGCTTACGCGGGGAGGGGGCCGGCACAGATACGCAGTATTTT
CASLRGEGAGTDTQYF
>TRBV9|TRBJ1-2|.|.
TGTGCCAGCAGCCCCCTACCCGGGACGGGCTATGGCTACACCTTC
CASSPLPGTGYGYTF
>TRBV5-1|TRBJ2-2|TRBD2|.
TGCGCCAGCAGCCTCCTCCGACTAGCGGGGGGCCTCAACACCGGGGAGCTGTTTTTT
CASSLLRLAGGLNTGELFF
>TRBV6-6|TRBJ2-7|.|.
TGTGCCAGCAGTTCCCGGGGAATATGGGAGCAGTACTTC
CASSSRGIWEQYF
>TRBV4-1|TRBJ2-7|TRBD1|few
TGCGCCAGCAGCCTGGACAGGGGGAACGAGCAGTACTTC
CASSLDRGNEQYF
>TRBV18|TRBJ1-1|.|few
TGTGCCAGCTCACGAATGGCGGCAGGAAAGAACACTGAAGCTTTCTTT
CASSRMAAGKNTEAFF
>TRBV7-9|TRBJ2-5|.|few
TGTGCCAGCAGCTCAGGACGGGCCCAAGAGACCCAGTACTTC
CASSSGRAQETQYF
>TRBV24-1|TRBJ2-1|.|many
TGTGCCACCAGTGATCCGGGGGGCAGCTCCTACAATGAGCAGTTCTTC
CATSDPGGSSYNEQFF
>TRBV20-1|TRBJ2-3|.|many
TGCAGCAAGGTGCCTACTAGCACAGATACGCAGTATTTT
CSKVPTSTDTQYF
>TRBV4-1|TRBJ1-5|.|few
TGCGCCAGCAGCCAAGATGGAGGGGGTGGAAAGCAGCCCCAGCATTTT
CASSQDGGGGKQPQHF
>TRBV7-7|TRBJ2-3|.|few
TGTGCCAGCAGCTTAGCGGGAGGTGCAGATACGCAGTATTTT
CASSLAGGADTQYF
>TRBV5-1|TRBJ1-2|.|.
TGCGCCAGCAGCTTGGCTCCGTCGGGCAGGGTCTATGGCTACACCTTC
CASSLAPSGRVYGYTF
>TRBV18|TRBJ2-6|.|few
TGTGCCAGCTTCCACCCCGACTCTGGGGCCAACGTCCTGACTTTC
CASFHPDSGANVLTF
>TRBV7-9|TRBJ1-2|.|few
TGTGCCAGCAGCTTAAGTCCCACAGACTACACCTTC
CASSLSPTDYTF
>TRBV4-1|TRBJ1-1|.|.
TGCGCCAGCAGCGGGGACCCCACTGAAGCTTTCTTT
CASSGDPTEAFF
>TRBV3-1|TRBJ1-5|.|.
TGTGCCAGCAGCCACGGGGAAGGGCCCCAGCATTTT
CASSHGEGPQHF
>TRBV2|TRBJ2-3|.|.
TGTGCCAGCAGTGAAGCGCTTCCGCCATCAGATACGCAGTATTTT
CASSEALPPSDTQYF
>TRBV9|TRBJ1-1|.|.
TGTGCCAGCAGCGTAACAGCCAACATGAACACTGAAGCTTTCTTT
CASSVTANMNTEAFF
>TRBV5-1|TRBJ2-7|TRBD2|few
TGCGCCAGCAGCGGGACTAGCTTGGGCTCCTACGAGCAGTACTTC
CASSGTSLGSYEQYF
>TRBV12-3/TRBV12-4|TRBJ2-5|.|.
TGTGCCAGCAGTCCCGGGAGAGGAGAGACCCAGTACTTC
CASSPGRGETQYF
>TRBV19|TRBJ2-3|.|.
TGTGCCAGTAGTCCTCCCCGGGGAAGGGGCACAGATACGCAGTATTTT
CASSPPRGRGTDTQYF
>TRBV4-1|TRBJ1-1|TRBD1|few
TGCGCCAGCAGCAACAGGGGAGTGAACACTGAAGCTTTCTTT
CASSNRGVNTEAFF
>TRBV20-1|TRBJ2-3|.|.
TGCAGTGCTAGAACTAGCCCCGCAGATACGCAGTATTTT
CSARTSPADTQYF
>TRBV30|TRBJ2-2|.|.
TGTGCCTACGGAAAGGGGAACACCGGGGAGCTGTTTTTT
CAYGKGNTGELFF
>TRBV29-1|TRBJ2-2|.|few
TGCAGCGTTGGTTCGGCAGCCGGGGAGCTGTTTTTT
CSVGSAAGELFF
>TRBV7-2|TRBJ2-7|TRBD2|.
TGTGCCAGCAGCTTAGGGGCGGGGGGCTCCTACGAGCAGTACTTC
CASSLGAGGSYEQYF
>TRBV12-3/TRBV12-4|TRBJ2-7|TRBD2|few
TGTGCCAGCAGTTTAGCTAAAGGTAGCGGGAGCTTCTACGAGCAGTACTTC
CASSLAKGSGSFYEQYF
>TRBV7-3|TRBJ1-6|.|few
TGTGCCAGCAGCTTAACAACGGGGACGAATTCACCCCTCCACTTT
CASSLTTGTNSPLHF
>TRBV7-2|TRBJ2-7|.|few
TGTGCCAGCAGCTTAGTTCGGACTGTCGACGAGCAGTACTTC
CASSLVRTVDEQYF
>TRBV12-3/TRBV12-4|TRBJ1-5|.|.
TGTGCCAGCAGCCGGGCTTGGGGCAGCGGCAATCAGCCCCAGCATTTT
CASSRAWGSGNQPQHF
>TRBV4-3|TRBJ2-4|.|.
TGCGCCAGCAGCCAAGATAAGGCTTCTCTAGCCAAAAACATTCAGTACTTC
CASSQDKASLAKNIQYF
>TRBV12-5|TRBJ1-2|.|few
TGTGCTAGTGCCCCGGGACTTAGCTATGGCTACACCTTC
CASAPGLSYGYTF
>TRBV20-1|TRBJ2-1|TRBD2|few
TGCAGTGCTAGAGATGTCGGGGGGTCCTACAATGAGCAGTTCTTC
CSARDVGGSYNEQFF
>TRBV2|TRBJ1-6|TRBD1|.
TGTGCCAGTGGGACAGGTACCGGGGAGTCCTATAATTCACCCCTCCACTTT
CASGTGTGESYNSPLHF
>TRBV29-1|TRBJ2-6|TRBD2|few
TGCAGCGCCGCTAGCGGCACAACCGGGGCCAACGTCCTGACTTTC
CSAASGTTGANVLTF
>TRBV12-3/TRBV12-4|TRBJ2-5|TRBD1|.
TGTGCCAGCGGTGGGACAGGGCAAGAGACCCAGTACTTC
CASGGTGQETQYF
>TRBV20-1|TRBJ2-5|TRBD2|few
TGCAGTGCCTTCCCGCAAGTGACTAGCGGGGGAGAGACCCAGTACTTC
CSAFPQVTSGGETQYF
>TRBV6-6|TRBJ2-7|.|few
TGTGCCAGCAGTTACGGTGGACAAGGCTACGAGCAGTACTTC
CASSYGGQGYEQYF